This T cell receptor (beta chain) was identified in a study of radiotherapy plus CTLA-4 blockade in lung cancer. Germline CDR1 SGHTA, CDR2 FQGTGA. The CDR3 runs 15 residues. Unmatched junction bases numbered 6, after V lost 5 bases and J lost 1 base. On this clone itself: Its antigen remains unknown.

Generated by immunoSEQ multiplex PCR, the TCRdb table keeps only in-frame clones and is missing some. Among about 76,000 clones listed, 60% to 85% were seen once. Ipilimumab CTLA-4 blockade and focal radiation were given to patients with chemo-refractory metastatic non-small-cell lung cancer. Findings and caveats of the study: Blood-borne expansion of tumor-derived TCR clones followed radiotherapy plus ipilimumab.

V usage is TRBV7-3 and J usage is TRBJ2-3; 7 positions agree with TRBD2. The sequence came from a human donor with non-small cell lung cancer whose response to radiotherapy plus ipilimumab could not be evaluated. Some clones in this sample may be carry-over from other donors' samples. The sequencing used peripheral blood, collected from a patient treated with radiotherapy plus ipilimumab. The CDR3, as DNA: TGTGCCAGCAGCCCTCGGGGGGACGGCACAGATACGCAGTATTTT. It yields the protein CASSPRGDGTDTQYF.